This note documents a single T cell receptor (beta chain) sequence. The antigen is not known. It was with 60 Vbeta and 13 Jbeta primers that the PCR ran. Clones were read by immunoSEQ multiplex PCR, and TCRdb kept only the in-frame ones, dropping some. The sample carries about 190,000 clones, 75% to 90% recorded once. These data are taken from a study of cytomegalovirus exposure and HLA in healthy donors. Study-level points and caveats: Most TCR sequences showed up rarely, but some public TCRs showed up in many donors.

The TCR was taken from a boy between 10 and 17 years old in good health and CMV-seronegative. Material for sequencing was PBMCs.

CDR3: CASSPEGLKNTEAFF. The CDR3 coding sequence is TGCGCCAGCTCCCCAGAAGGACTGAAGAACACTGAAGCTTTCTTT. The gene calls are TRBV5-1 and TRBJ1-1; D uncertain. This CDR3 spans 15 amino acids. CDR1 and CDR2 (germline): SGHRS, YFSETQ. V was pared by 7 bases and J by 1 base, with 17 bases between.